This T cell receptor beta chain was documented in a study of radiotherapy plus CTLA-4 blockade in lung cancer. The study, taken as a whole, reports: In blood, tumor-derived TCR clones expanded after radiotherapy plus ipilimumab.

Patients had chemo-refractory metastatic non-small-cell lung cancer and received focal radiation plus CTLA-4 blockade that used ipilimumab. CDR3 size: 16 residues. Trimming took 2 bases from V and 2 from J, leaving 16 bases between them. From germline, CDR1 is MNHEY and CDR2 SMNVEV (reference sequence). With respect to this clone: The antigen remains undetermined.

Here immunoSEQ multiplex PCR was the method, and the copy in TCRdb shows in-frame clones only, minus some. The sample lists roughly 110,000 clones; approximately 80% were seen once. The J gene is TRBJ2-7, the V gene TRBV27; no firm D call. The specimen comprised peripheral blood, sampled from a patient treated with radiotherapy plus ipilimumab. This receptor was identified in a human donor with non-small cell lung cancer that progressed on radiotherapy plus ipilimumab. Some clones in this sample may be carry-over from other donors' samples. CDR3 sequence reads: CASSLLSVLSAYEQYF. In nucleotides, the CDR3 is TGTGCCAGCAGTTTACTTTCCGTACTATCCGCCTACGAGCAGTACTTC.